Listed below are T cell receptor beta chains from one sample, sequenced in a study of blood T cell repertoires in COVID-19. TCRdb's copy holds only in-frame clones and misses some; the assay was immunoSEQ multiplex PCR. Of roughly 27,000 clones listed, nearly 90% were seen once; the top ten hold more than 1.5%. The source material was peripheral blood. The receptors here all came from a woman in her sixties or seventies with active COVID-19. CDR3s include the opening cysteine and the closing phenylalanine or tryptophan. A D gene is named only where the DNA matches it firmly. For some rows the clone size is stated as once, few or many, or as a class when expanded; others skip it.

v_call: TRBV19; d_call: TRBD2; j_call: TRBJ2-1; clone_size: NA; cdr3_aa: CASSPGGNEQFF; cdr3_nt: TGTGCCAGTAGCCCGGGGGGCAATGAGCAGTTCTTC
v_call: TRBV19; d_call: NA; j_call: TRBJ1-5; clone_size: NA; cdr3_aa: CASSSRNQPQHF; cdr3_nt: TGTGCCAGTTCTAGTCGCAATCAGCCCCAGCATTTT
v_call: TRBV7-6; d_call: NA; j_call: TRBJ1-5; clone_size: NA; cdr3_aa: CASSLAGGEPQHF; cdr3_nt: TGTGCCAGCAGCTTAGCTGGAGGCGAGCCCCAGCATTTT
v_call: TRBV9; d_call: NA; j_call: TRBJ2-3; clone_size: once; cdr3_aa: CASSEEGDTQYF; cdr3_nt: TGTGCCAGCAGCGAGGAGGGAGATACGCAGTATTTT
v_call: TRBV29-1; d_call: NA; j_call: TRBJ1-4; clone_size: NA; cdr3_aa: CSVDYPKDNSNEKLFF; cdr3_nt: TGCAGCGTTGACTACCCCAAGGACAATTCCAACGAAAAACTGTTTTTT
v_call: TRBV28; d_call: TRBD2; j_call: TRBJ2-7; clone_size: NA; cdr3_aa: CASSREGPYEQYF; cdr3_nt: TGTGCCAGCAGTCGGGAGGGCCCCTACGAGCAGTACTTC
v_call: TRBV19; d_call: TRBD2; j_call: TRBJ2-1; clone_size: NA; cdr3_aa: CASSPPLAGAPYNEQFF; cdr3_nt: TGTGCCAGTAGTCCCCCCCTCGCGGGAGCGCCCTACAATGAGCAGTTCTTC
v_call: TRBV19; d_call: NA; j_call: TRBJ2-1; clone_size: NA; cdr3_aa: CASSGRTLGGDEQFF; cdr3_nt: TGTGCCAGTAGCGGGAGAACGCTAGGGGGGGATGAGCAGTTCTTC
v_call: TRBV19; d_call: NA; j_call: TRBJ2-5; clone_size: NA; cdr3_aa: CASSSPPSGGGRETQYF; cdr3_nt: TGTGCCAGTAGTTCACCGCCTAGCGGAGGGGGGCGCGAGACCCAGTACTTC
v_call: TRBV27; d_call: TRBD2; j_call: TRBJ2-3; clone_size: NA; cdr3_aa: CASSKTGTSGRAVDTQYF; cdr3_nt: TGTGCCAGCAGTAAGACTGGGACTAGCGGGAGGGCCGTAGATACGCAGTATTTT
v_call: TRBV28; d_call: NA; j_call: TRBJ1-1; clone_size: NA; cdr3_aa: CASSFRPNIAFF; cdr3_nt: TGTGCCAGCAGCTTCCGCCCGAACATAGCTTTCTTT
v_call: TRBV9; d_call: TRBD2; j_call: TRBJ2-2; clone_size: NA; cdr3_aa: CASTASLAGGWEVTGELFF; cdr3_nt: TGTGCCAGCACCGCGTCGTTAGCGGGAGGTTGGGAAGTCACCGGGGAGCTGTTTTTT
v_call: TRBV11-2; d_call: NA; j_call: TRBJ1-6; clone_size: NA; cdr3_aa: CASSARNLANSPLHF; cdr3_nt: TGTGCCAGCAGCGCGAGGAACCTTGCGAATTCACCCCTCCACTTT
v_call: TRBV7-2; d_call: TRBD1; j_call: TRBJ2-7; clone_size: NA; cdr3_aa: CASSLVGQTYEQYF; cdr3_nt: TGTGCCAGCAGCTTAGTGGGACAGACCTACGAGCAGTACTTC
v_call: TRBV10-3; d_call: TRBD2; j_call: TRBJ2-1; clone_size: NA; cdr3_aa: CAIASSGEAYNEQFF; cdr3_nt: TGTGCCATTGCCTCTAGCGGGGAAGCCTACAATGAGCAGTTCTTC
v_call: TRBV5-1; d_call: TRBD2; j_call: TRBJ2-2; clone_size: once; cdr3_aa: CASRAAGAGELFF; cdr3_nt: TGCGCCAGCAGGGCAGCGGGAGCCGGGGAGCTGTTTTTT
v_call: TRBV4-3; d_call: NA; j_call: TRBJ2-3; clone_size: NA; cdr3_aa: CASSQEGHRPVDTQYF; cdr3_nt: TGCGCCAGCAGCCAAGAGGGACACCGGCCCGTAGATACGCAGTATTTT
v_call: TRBV2; d_call: TRBD1; j_call: TRBJ2-4; clone_size: NA; cdr3_aa: CASKTDRGLLAGGDYIQYF; cdr3_nt: TGTGCCAGCAAGACCGACAGGGGGCTACTTGCGGGTGGGGATTACATTCAGTACTTC
v_call: TRBV19; d_call: TRBD1; j_call: TRBJ1-4; clone_size: NA; cdr3_aa: CASRRGQISIGEKLFF; cdr3_nt: TGTGCCAGTAGGAGGGGGCAAATCAGTATAGGGGAAAAACTGTTTTTT
v_call: TRBV28; d_call: NA; j_call: TRBJ2-7; clone_size: few; cdr3_aa: CASRPKRGNPYEQYF; cdr3_nt: TGTGCCAGCCGACCCAAGAGGGGGAACCCCTACGAGCAGTACTTC
v_call: TRBV3-1/TRBV3-2; d_call: NA; j_call: TRBJ1-3; clone_size: NA; cdr3_aa: CASSPGHGNTIYF; cdr3_nt: TGTGCCAGCAGCCCCGGACACGGAAACACCATATATTTT
v_call: TRBV7-9; d_call: TRBD2; j_call: TRBJ2-1; clone_size: NA; cdr3_aa: CASSLRTSGMSEQFF; cdr3_nt: TGTGCCAGCAGCTTACGGACTAGCGGGATGAGTGAGCAGTTCTTC
v_call: TRBV7-9; d_call: TRBD2; j_call: TRBJ2-3; clone_size: once; cdr3_aa: CASSKLAASTDTQYF; cdr3_nt: TGTGCCAGCAGCAAACTAGCGGCTAGCACAGATACGCAGTATTTT
v_call: TRBV6-6; d_call: TRBD1; j_call: TRBJ2-7; clone_size: NA; cdr3_aa: CASSRILNRGKDYEQYF; cdr3_nt: TGTGCCAGCAGCCGAATCCTGAACAGGGGAAAGGACTACGAGCAGTACTTC
v_call: TRBV14; d_call: TRBD2; j_call: TRBJ2-1; clone_size: NA; cdr3_aa: CASSQGARGAYNEQFF; cdr3_nt: TGTGCCAGCAGCCAAGGTGCGCGGGGGGCCTACAATGAGCAGTTCTTC
v_call: TRBV27; d_call: TRBD2; j_call: TRBJ2-1; clone_size: NA; cdr3_aa: CASSLVAPGTSNEQFF; cdr3_nt: TGTGCCAGCAGTTTAGTGGCCCCCGGGACTAGTAACGAGCAGTTCTTC
v_call: TRBV7-6; d_call: NA; j_call: TRBJ1-1; clone_size: once; cdr3_aa: CASSLNVGARSTEAFF; cdr3_nt: TGTGCCAGCAGCTTAAATGTGGGGGCGCGGAGCACTGAAGCTTTCTTT
v_call: TRBV20-1; d_call: TRBD2; j_call: TRBJ2-7; clone_size: NA; cdr3_aa: CSASPLHRTSGSPPYEQYF; cdr3_nt: TGCAGTGCTAGTCCCCTACACCGGACTAGCGGGAGCCCCCCCTACGAGCAGTACTTC
v_call: TRBV4-1; d_call: NA; j_call: TRBJ2-3; clone_size: NA; cdr3_aa: CASSHPGGQSQYF; cdr3_nt: TGCGCCAGCAGCCACCCAGGTGGACAATCGCAGTATTTT
v_call: TRBV28; d_call: NA; j_call: TRBJ2-1; clone_size: NA; cdr3_aa: CASSRLDYNEQFF; cdr3_nt: TGTGCCAGCAGCAGACTAGATTACAATGAGCAGTTCTTC
v_call: TRBV11-2; d_call: NA; j_call: TRBJ2-7; clone_size: NA; cdr3_aa: CASSSGYSYEQYF; cdr3_nt: TGTGCCAGCAGCTCAGGATACTCCTACGAGCAGTACTTC
v_call: TRBV24-1; d_call: TRBD2; j_call: TRBJ2-5; clone_size: once; cdr3_aa: CATSDATSGRGETQYF; cdr3_nt: TGTGCCACCAGTGACGCGACTAGCGGGAGAGGAGAGACCCAGTACTTC
v_call: TRBV29-1; d_call: NA; j_call: TRBJ2-1; clone_size: NA; cdr3_aa: CSVEGPFGSGNEQFF; cdr3_nt: TGCAGCGTTGAAGGCCCGTTTGGTAGCGGCAATGAGCAGTTCTTC
v_call: TRBV7-2; d_call: TRBD1; j_call: TRBJ1-1; clone_size: once; cdr3_aa: CASSALTGVITEAFF; cdr3_nt: TGTGCCAGCAGCGCCCTAACAGGGGTGATCACTGAAGCTTTCTTT
v_call: TRBV7-2; d_call: TRBD2; j_call: TRBJ2-3; clone_size: NA; cdr3_aa: CASSLIQRLAGGTQYF; cdr3_nt: TGTGCCAGCAGCTTAATTCAGCGACTAGCGGGGGGTACGCAGTATTTT
v_call: TRBV28; d_call: TRBD1; j_call: TRBJ1-2; clone_size: NA; cdr3_aa: CASKQWTGGLGYTF; cdr3_nt: TGTGCCAGTAAACAGTGGACAGGGGGCTTAGGCTACACCTTC
v_call: TRBV12-3/TRBV12-4; d_call: NA; j_call: TRBJ2-3; clone_size: NA; cdr3_aa: CASSLEGGGTQYF; cdr3_nt: TGTGCCAGCAGTTTAGAGGGGGGGGGTACGCAGTATTTT
v_call: TRBV15; d_call: TRBD2; j_call: TRBJ2-5; clone_size: NA; cdr3_aa: CATSKWGLAGRQETQYF; cdr3_nt: TGTGCCACCAGCAAATGGGGACTAGCGGGAAGACAAGAGACCCAGTACTTC
v_call: TRBV6-1; d_call: NA; j_call: TRBJ1-3; clone_size: NA; cdr3_aa: CASSEALGYDRTGNTIYF; cdr3_nt: TGTGCCAGCAGTGAAGCCCTAGGATACGACAGGACTGGAAACACCATATATTTT
v_call: TRBV9; d_call: TRBD1; j_call: TRBJ2-7; clone_size: NA; cdr3_aa: CASSVSGGNEQYF; cdr3_nt: TGTGCCAGCAGCGTATCAGGGGGCAACGAGCAGTACTTC
v_call: TRBV18; d_call: NA; j_call: TRBJ2-7; clone_size: NA; cdr3_aa: CASSPFQDSYEQYF; cdr3_nt: TGTGCCAGCTCCCCCTTCCAGGACTCCTACGAGCAGTACTTC
v_call: TRBV13; d_call: TRBD2; j_call: TRBJ2-7; clone_size: NA; cdr3_aa: CASSARTSAPYEQYF; cdr3_nt: TGTGCCAGCAGCGCCCGCACTAGCGCACCCTACGAGCAGTACTTC
v_call: TRBV18; d_call: NA; j_call: TRBJ1-6; clone_size: NA; cdr3_aa: CASSPQEQGGVPLHF; cdr3_nt: TGTGCCAGCTCACCGCAGGAACAGGGCGGTGTACCCCTCCACTTT
v_call: TRBV10-3; d_call: TRBD2; j_call: TRBJ2-7; clone_size: NA; cdr3_aa: CAISEYAGDYEQYF; cdr3_nt: TGTGCCATCAGTGAGTATGCGGGAGACTACGAGCAGTACTTC
v_call: TRBV10-3; d_call: TRBD1; j_call: TRBJ2-7; clone_size: NA; cdr3_aa: CAITDAGDRGSGQYF; cdr3_nt: TGTGCCATCACGGATGCTGGGGACAGGGGTAGCGGGCAGTACTTC
v_call: TRBV7-6; d_call: NA; j_call: TRBJ2-7; clone_size: once; cdr3_aa: CASSLAEAEGGEQYF; cdr3_nt: TGTGCCAGCAGCTTAGCGGAGGCGGAGGGCGGCGAGCAGTACTTC
v_call: TRBV5-1; d_call: TRBD1; j_call: TRBJ1-1; clone_size: NA; cdr3_aa: CASSSGTGDNTEAFF; cdr3_nt: TGCGCCAGCAGCTCGGGGACAGGGGATAACACTGAAGCTTTCTTT
v_call: TRBV2; d_call: TRBD2; j_call: TRBJ2-1; clone_size: NA; cdr3_aa: CASRSAGGPSHNEQFF; cdr3_nt: TGTGCCAGCAGGTCAGCGGGAGGGCCTTCTCACAATGAGCAGTTCTTC
v_call: TRBV7-6; d_call: NA; j_call: TRBJ2-7; clone_size: NA; cdr3_aa: CASSSKTGNSYEQYF; cdr3_nt: TGTGCCAGCAGCTCGAAGACAGGAAACTCCTACGAGCAGTACTTC
v_call: TRBV9; d_call: NA; j_call: TRBJ2-3; clone_size: NA; cdr3_aa: CASILRGFTDTQYF; cdr3_nt: TGTGCCAGCATCCTGAGGGGGTTCACAGATACGCAGTATTTT
v_call: TRBV6-6; d_call: TRBD1; j_call: TRBJ1-3; clone_size: NA; cdr3_aa: CASSHDRVGNTIYF; cdr3_nt: TGTGCCAGCAGTCACGACAGGGTTGGAAACACCATATATTTT
v_call: TRBV19; d_call: NA; j_call: TRBJ2-2; clone_size: NA; cdr3_aa: CASSRTPRSEIGELFF; cdr3_nt: TGTGCCAGTAGTAGAACTCCGAGGAGCGAAATCGGGGAGCTGTTTTTT
v_call: TRBV15; d_call: TRBD2; j_call: TRBJ2-2; clone_size: few; cdr3_aa: CATSIAGVYTGELFF; cdr3_nt: TGTGCCACCAGTATAGCGGGAGTTTACACCGGGGAGCTGTTTTTT
v_call: TRBV4-1; d_call: NA; j_call: TRBJ2-1; clone_size: NA; cdr3_aa: CASSRLQGTNNEQFF; cdr3_nt: TGCGCCAGCAGCCGACTACAGGGAACCAACAATGAGCAGTTCTTC
v_call: TRBV5-1; d_call: TRBD1; j_call: TRBJ2-3; clone_size: NA; cdr3_aa: CASSLQGYTDTQYF; cdr3_nt: TGCGCCAGCAGCCTACAGGGGTACACAGATACGCAGTATTTT
v_call: TRBV9; d_call: NA; j_call: TRBJ2-1; clone_size: NA; cdr3_aa: CASSVGSGPPNEQFF; cdr3_nt: TGTGCCAGCAGCGTAGGTAGCGGACCCCCCAATGAGCAGTTCTTC
v_call: TRBV7-9; d_call: NA; j_call: TRBJ2-1; clone_size: NA; cdr3_aa: CASSPGRSEQFF; cdr3_nt: TGTGCCAGCAGCCCCGGCCGGAGTGAGCAGTTCTTC